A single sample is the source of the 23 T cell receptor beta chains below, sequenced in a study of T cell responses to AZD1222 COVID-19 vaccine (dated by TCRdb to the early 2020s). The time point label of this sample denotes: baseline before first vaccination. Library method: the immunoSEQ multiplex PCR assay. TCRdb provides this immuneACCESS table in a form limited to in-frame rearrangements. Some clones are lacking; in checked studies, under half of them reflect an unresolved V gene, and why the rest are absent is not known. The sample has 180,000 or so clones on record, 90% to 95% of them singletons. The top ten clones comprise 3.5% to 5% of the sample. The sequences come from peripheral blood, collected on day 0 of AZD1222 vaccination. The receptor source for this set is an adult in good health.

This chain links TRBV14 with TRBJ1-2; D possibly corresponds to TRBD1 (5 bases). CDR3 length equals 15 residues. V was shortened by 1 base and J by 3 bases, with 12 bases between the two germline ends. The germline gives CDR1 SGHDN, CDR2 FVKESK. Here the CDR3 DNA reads TGTGCCAGCAGCCAAGGCCTCAGGGTTGACTATGGCTACACCTTC. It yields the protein CASSQGLRVDYGYTF.

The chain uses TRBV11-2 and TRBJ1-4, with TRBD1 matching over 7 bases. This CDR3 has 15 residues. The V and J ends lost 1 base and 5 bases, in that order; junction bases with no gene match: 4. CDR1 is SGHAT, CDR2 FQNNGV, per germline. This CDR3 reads CASSLGGQSNEKLFF. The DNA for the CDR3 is TGTGCCAGCAGCTTAGGGGGACAGTCAAATGAAAAACTGTTTTTT.

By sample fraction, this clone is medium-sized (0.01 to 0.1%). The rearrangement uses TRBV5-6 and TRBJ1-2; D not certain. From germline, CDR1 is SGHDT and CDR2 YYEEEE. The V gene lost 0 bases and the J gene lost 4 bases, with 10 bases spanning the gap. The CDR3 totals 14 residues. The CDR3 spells CASSLEGGFYGYTF. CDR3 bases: TGTGCCAGCAGCTTGGAGGGCGGATTCTATGGCTACACCTTC. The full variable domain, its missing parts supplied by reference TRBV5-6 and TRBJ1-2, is DAGVTQSPTHLIKTRGQQVTLRCSPKSGHDTVSWYQQALGQGPQFIFQYYEEEERQRGNFPDRFSGHQFPNYSSELNVNALLLGDSALYLCASSLEGGFYGYTFGSGTRLTVV.

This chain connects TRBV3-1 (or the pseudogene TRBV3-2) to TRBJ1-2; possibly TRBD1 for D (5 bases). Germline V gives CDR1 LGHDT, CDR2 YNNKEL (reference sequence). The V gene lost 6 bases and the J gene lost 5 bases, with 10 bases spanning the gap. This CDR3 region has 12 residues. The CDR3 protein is CASSLDSYGYTF. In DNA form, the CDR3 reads TGTGCCAGCAGTCTTGACAGTTATGGCTACACCTTC.

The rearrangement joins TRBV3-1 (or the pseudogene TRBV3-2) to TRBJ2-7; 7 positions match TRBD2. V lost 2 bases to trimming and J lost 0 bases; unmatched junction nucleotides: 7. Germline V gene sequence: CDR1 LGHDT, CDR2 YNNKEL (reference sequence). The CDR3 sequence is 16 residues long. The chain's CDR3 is CASSQRASGVSYEQYF. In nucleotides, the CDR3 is TGTGCCAGCAGCCAACGGGCTAGCGGAGTCTCCTACGAGCAGTACTTC.

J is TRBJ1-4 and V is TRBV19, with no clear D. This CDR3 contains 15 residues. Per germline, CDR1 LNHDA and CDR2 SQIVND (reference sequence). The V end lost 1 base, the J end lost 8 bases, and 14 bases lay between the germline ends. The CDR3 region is CASSIVDWGGEKLFF. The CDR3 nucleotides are TGTGCCAGTAGTATAGTAGACTGGGGAGGCGAAAAACTGTTTTTT.

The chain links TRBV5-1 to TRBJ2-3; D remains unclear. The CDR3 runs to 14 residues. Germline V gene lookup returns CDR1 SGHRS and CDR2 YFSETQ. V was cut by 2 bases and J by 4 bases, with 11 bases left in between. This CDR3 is CASSFERLADTQYF. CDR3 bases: TGCGCCAGCAGCTTCGAGCGATTAGCAGATACGCAGTATTTT.

This CDR3 reads CASSESGAGNQPQHF. The CDR3 DNA is TGCGCCAGCAGTGAGTCGGGGGCGGGCAATCAGCCCCAGCATTTT. V is TRBV10-1 and J is TRBJ1-5; a weak D match, TRBD1 (6 bases). Trimming shortened V by 0 bases and J by 2 bases, and 8 bases separated the two germline ends. Per germline, CDR1 WNHNN and CDR2 SYGVQD (reference sequence). The CDR3 is 15 amino acids.

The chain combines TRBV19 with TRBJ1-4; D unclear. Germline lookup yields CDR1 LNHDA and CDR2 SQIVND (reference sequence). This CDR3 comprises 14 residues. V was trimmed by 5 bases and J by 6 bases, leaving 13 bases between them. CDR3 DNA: TGTGCCAGTAGTCCCGGGATATGGGATGAAAAACTGTTTTTT. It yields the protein CASSPGIWDEKLFF.

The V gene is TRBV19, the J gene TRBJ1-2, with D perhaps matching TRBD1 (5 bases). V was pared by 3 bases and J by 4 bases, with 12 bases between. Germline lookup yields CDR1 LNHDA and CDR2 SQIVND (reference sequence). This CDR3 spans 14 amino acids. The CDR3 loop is CASSILDRSYGYTF. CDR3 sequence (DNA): TGTGCCAGTAGTATTTTAGACAGAAGCTATGGCTACACCTTC.

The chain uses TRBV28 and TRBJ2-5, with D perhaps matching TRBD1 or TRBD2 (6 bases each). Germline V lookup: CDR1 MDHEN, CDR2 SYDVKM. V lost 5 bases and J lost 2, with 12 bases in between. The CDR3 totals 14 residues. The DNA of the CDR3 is TGTGCCAGCAGTAGGGGGGTTGGTCAAGAGACCCAGTACTTC. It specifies CASSRGVGQETQYF.

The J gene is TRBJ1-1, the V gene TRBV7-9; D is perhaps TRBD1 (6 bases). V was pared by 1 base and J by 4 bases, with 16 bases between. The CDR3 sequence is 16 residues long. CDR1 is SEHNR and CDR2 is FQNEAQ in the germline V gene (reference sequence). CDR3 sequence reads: CASSLVGRARGTEAFF. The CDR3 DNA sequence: TGTGCCAGCAGCTTAGTGGGGAGGGCCAGGGGCACTGAAGCTTTCTTT. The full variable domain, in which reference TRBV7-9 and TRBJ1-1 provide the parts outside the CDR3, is DTGVSQNPRHKITKRGQNVTFRCDPISEHNRLYWYRQTLGQGPEFLTYFQNEAQLEKSRLLSDRFSAERPKGSFSTLEIQRTEQGDSAMYLCASSLVGRARGTEAFFGQGTRLTVV.

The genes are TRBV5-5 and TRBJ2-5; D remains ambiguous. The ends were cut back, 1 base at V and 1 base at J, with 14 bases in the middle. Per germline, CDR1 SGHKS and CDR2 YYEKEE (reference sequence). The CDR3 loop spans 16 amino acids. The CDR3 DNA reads TGTGCCAGCAGCTTGTACCCCAAACCCCCCCAAGAGACCCAGTACTTC. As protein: CASSLYPKPPQETQYF.

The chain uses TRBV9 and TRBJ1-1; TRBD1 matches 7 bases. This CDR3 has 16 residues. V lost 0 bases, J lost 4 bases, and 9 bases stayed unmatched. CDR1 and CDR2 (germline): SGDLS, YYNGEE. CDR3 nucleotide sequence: TGTGCCAGCAGCGTAGAGGCCCGATACAGGGGCACTGAAGCTTTCTTT. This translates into CASSVEARYRGTEAFF.

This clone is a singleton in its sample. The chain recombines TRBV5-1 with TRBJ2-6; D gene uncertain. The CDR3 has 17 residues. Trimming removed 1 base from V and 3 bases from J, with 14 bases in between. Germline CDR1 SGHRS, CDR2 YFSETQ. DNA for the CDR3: TGCGCCAGCAGCTTGAGTCTAATTACCGGTGGGGCCAACGTCCTGACTTTC. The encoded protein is CASSLSLITGGANVLTF.

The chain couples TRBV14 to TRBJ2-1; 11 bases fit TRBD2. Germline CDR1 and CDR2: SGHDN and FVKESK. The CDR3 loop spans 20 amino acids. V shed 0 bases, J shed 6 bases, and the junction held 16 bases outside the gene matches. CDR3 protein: CASSQDRGLAGPSDPNEQFF. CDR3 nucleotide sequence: TGTGCCAGCAGCCAAGACCGCGGACTAGCGGGCCCCTCGGATCCCAATGAGCAGTTCTTC.

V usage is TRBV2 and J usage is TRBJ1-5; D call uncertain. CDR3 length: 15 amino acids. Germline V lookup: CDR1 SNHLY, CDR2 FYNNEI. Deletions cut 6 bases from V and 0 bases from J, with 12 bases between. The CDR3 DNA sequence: TGTGCCAGCAGATCGGGAGAAAATAGCAATCAGCCCCAGCATTTT. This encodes CASRSGENSNQPQHF.

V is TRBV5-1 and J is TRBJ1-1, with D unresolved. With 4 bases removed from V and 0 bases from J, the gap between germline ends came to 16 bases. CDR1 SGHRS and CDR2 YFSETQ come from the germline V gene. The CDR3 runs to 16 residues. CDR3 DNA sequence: TGCGCCAGCAGCCGCAACATGCTAAACATGAACACTGAAGCTTTCTTT. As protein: CASSRNMLNMNTEAFF.

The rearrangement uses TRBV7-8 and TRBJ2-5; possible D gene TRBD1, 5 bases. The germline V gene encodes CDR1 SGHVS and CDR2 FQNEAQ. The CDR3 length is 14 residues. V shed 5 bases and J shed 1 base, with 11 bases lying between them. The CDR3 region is CASSPRTIQETQYF. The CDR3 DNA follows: TGTGCCAGCAGCCCCAGGACAATCCAAGAGACCCAGTACTTC. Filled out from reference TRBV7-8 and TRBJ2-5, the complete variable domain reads GAGVSQSPRYKVAKRGQDVALRCDPISGHVSLFWYQQALGQGPEFLTYFQNEAQLDKSGLPSDRFFAERPEGSVSTLKIQRTQQEDSAVYLCASSPRTIQETQYFGPGTRLLVL.

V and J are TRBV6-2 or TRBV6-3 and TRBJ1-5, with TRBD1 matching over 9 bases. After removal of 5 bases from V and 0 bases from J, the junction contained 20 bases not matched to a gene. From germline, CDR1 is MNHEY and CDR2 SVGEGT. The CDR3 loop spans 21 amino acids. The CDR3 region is CASSTPYLYRDRAYSNQPQHF. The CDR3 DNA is TGTGCCAGCAGTACCCCATACCTATACCGGGACAGGGCTTATAGCAATCAGCCCCAGCATTTT.

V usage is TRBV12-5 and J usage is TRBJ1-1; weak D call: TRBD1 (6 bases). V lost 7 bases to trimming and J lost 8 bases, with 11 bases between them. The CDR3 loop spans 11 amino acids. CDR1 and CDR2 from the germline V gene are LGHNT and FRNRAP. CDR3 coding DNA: TGTGCTAGTGCCGGGGGCATCGAAGCTTTCTTT. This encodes CASAGGIEAFF. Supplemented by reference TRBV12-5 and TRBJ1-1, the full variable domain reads DARVTQTPRHKVTEMGQEVTMRCQPILGHNTVFWYRQTMMQGLELLAYFRNRAPLDDSGMPKDRFSAEMPDATLATLKIQPSEPRDSAVYFCASAGGIEAFFGQGTRLTVV.

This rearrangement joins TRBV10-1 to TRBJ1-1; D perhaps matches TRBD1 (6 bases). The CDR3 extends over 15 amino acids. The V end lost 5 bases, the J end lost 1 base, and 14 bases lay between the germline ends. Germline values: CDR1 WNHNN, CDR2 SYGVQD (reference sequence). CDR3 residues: CASSTGWRRNTEAFF. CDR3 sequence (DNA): TGCGCCAGCAGTACAGGGTGGCGCAGGAACACTGAAGCTTTCTTT.

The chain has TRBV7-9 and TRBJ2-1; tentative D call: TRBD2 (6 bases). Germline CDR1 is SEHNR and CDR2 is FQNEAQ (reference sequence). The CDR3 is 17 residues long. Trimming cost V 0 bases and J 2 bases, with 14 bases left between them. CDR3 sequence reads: CASSLAGLSKPYNEQFF. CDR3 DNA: TGTGCCAGCAGCTTAGCCGGACTATCAAAGCCCTACAATGAGCAGTTCTTC. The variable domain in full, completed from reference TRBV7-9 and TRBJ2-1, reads DTGVSQNPRHKITKRGQNVTFRCDPISEHNRLYWYRQTLGQGPEFLTYFQNEAQLEKSRLLSDRFSAERPKGSFSTLEIQRTEQGDSAMYLCASSLAGLSKPYNEQFFGPGTRLTVL.